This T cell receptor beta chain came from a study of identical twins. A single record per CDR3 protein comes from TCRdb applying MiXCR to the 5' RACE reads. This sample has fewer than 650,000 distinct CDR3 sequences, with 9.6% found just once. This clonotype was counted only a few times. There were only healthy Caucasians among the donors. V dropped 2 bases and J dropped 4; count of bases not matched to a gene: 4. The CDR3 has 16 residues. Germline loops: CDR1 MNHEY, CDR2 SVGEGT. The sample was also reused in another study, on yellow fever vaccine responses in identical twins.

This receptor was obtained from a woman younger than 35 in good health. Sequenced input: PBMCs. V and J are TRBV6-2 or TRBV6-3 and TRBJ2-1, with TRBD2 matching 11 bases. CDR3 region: CASSYQTSGIYNEQFF. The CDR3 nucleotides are TGTGCCAGCAGTTACCAGACTAGCGGGATTTACAATGAGCAGTTCTTC.